This T cell receptor (beta chain) was captured in a study of shared clonotypes between healthy human individuals. Overall study: Three plates were used per donor for CD4 naive, three for CD4 memory, two for CD8 naive and one for CD8 memory.

In the original processing: Filtering of immunoSEQ junctional sequences could not match full-length read filtering. Sequenced by immunoSEQ multiplex PCR; TCRdb stores in-frame clones only, minus some. V and J calls and clone size are those listed in that table; D and trimming were worked out from the DNA. The sample has around 350,000 clones; around 79% are singletons. Germline lookup yields CDR1 SGHTA and CDR2 FQGNSA. The CDR3 consists of 14 residues. V was pared by 5 bases and J by 2 bases, with 11 bases between. Concerning this clone: The sample has other DNA sequences that encode this CDR3 too.

The healthy adult donors were HIV-negative and reported no recent acute infections or vaccinations. Only Caucasian adults living in Nashville, Tennessee made up the donor group. Sequenced: memory CD4+ T cells sorted from blood. Sample subset: CD45RA-negative fraction. The sequence was collected from a young man in good health. V is TRBV7-2 and J is TRBJ2-3; the D gene is possibly TRBD1 (6 bases). In DNA, the CDR3 is TGTGCCAGCAGCCCCTGGACAGACACAGATACGCAGTATTTT. Translated: CASSPWTDTDTQYF. The full variable domain, with the rest looked up from reference TRBV7-2 and TRBJ2-3, is GAGVSQSPSNKVTEKGKDVELRCDPISGHTALYWYRQSLGQGLEFLIYFQGNSAPDKSGLPSDRFSAERTGGSVSTLTIQRTQQEDSAVYLCASSPWTDTDTQYFGPGTRLTVL.